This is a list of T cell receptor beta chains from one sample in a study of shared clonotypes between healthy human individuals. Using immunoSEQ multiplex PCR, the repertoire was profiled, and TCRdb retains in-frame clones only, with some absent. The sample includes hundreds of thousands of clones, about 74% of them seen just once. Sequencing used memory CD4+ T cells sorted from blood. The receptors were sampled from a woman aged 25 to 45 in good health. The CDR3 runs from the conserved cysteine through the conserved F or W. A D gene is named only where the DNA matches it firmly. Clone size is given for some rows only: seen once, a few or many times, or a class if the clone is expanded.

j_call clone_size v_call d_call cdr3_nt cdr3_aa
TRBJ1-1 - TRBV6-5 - TGTGCCAGCACCAGGGACACCTTGTGGACTGAAGCTTTCTTT CASTRDTLWTEAFF
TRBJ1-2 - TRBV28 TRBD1 TGTGCCAGCAGCCGGGACAGGGGAGCCTATGGCTACACCTTC CASSRDRGAYGYTF
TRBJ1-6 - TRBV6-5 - TGTGCCAGCAGTCCCGGGCAGGGGAATTCACCCCTCCACTTT CASSPGQGNSPLHF
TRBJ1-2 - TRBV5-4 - TGTGCCAGCAGTCACCGGGACACTGGTTTTACCGCCTATGGCTACACCTTC CASSHRDTGFTAYGYTF
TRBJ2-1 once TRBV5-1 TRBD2 TGCGCCAGCAGCTTTGCGGGACTAGCGGACCGCGATGAGCAGTTCTTC CASSFAGLADRDEQFF
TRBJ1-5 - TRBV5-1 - TGCGCCAGCAGCTTATCCCCAGGGGCCAGCAATCAGCCCCAGCATTTT CASSLSPGASNQPQHF
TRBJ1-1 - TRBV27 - TGTGCCAGCAGTGCCTACACAGGGATGAACACTGAAGCTTTCTTT CASSAYTGMNTEAFF
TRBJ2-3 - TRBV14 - TGTGCCAGCAGCCAAGATCTACAGAGCACAGATACGCAGTATTTT CASSQDLQSTDTQYF
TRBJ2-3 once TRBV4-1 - TGCGCCAGCAGCCACACTCGTACGCAGTATTTT CASSHTRTQYF
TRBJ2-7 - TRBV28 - TGTGCCAGCAGCCCACGGTGGAGCGTCTACGAGCAGTACTTC CASSPRWSVYEQYF
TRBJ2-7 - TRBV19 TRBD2 TGTGCCAGTAGTCCCAGGCCGGGACTAGCGGGAGCTAAGGTGTCCTACGAGCAGTACTTC CASSPRPGLAGAKVSYEQYF
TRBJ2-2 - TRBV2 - TGTGCCAGCACGGCTGACGGGGGGCCCTCGAACACCGGGGAGCTGTTTTTT CASTADGGPSNTGELFF
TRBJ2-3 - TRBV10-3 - TGTGCCATCAGTGACCCCGGGAAACAGGGTGGGGCAGATACGCAGTATTTT CAISDPGKQGGADTQYF
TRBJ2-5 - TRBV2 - TGTGCCAGCAGCGGCCAGGGGTTCCAAGAGACCCAGTACTTC CASSGQGFQETQYF
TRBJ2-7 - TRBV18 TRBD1 TGTGCCAGCTCACCCGACAGGGCACGGTCCTACGAGCAGTACTTC CASSPDRARSYEQYF
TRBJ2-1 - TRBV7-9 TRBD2 TGTGCCAGCAGCCTACTAGCGGGAGCGGCCAATGAGCAGTTCTTC CASSLLAGAANEQFF
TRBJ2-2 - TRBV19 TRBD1 TGTGCCAGTACTACAGGGGGCACTAACACCGGGGAGCTGTTTTTT CASTTGGTNTGELFF
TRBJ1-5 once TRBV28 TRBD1 TGTGCCAGCAGCGAACAGGGGGGAATTCAGCCCCAGCATTTT CASSEQGGIQPQHF
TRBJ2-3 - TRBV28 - TGTGCCAGCAGTTCCCAGTTAAACACAGATACGCAGTATTTT CASSSQLNTDTQYF
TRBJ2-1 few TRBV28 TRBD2 TGTGCCAGCAGTTCTAGCGGGACCCCTCTTAGATACAATGAGCAGTTCTTC CASSSSGTPLRYNEQFF
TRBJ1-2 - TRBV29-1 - TGCAGCGTTGGACTGACAGCTAACTATGGCTACACCTTC CSVGLTANYGYTF
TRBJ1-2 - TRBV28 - TGTGCCAGCAGTCTCCCGCAACAGAACTATGGCTACACCTTC CASSLPQQNYGYTF
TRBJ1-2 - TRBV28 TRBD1 TGTGCCAGCAGTTTGGGGGGGACAGGGCAGAAGGGCTACACCTTC CASSLGGTGQKGYTF
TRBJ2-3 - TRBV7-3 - TGTGCCAGCAGCACCCAGCCACCGGATACGCAGTATTTT CASSTQPPDTQYF
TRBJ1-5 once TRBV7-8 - TGTGCCAGCAGCATATCACCGGGGGCGATGGCGCGCAATCAGCCCCAGCATTTT CASSISPGAMARNQPQHF
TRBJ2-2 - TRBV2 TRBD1 TGTGCCAGCAGTTGGACAGGGAACGCCGGGGAGCTGTTTTTT CASSWTGNAGELFF
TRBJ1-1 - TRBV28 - TGTGCCAGCAGTTTATTGGCGCAGCGTGAAGCTTTCTTT CASSLLAQREAFF
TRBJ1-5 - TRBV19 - TGTGCCAGTAGTATAGGAGACAGGCGCAATCAGCCCCAGCATTTT CASSIGDRRNQPQHF
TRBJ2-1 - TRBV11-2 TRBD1 TGTGCCAGCAGCAAAGGGACAGCCGGGACCGCGAACAATGAGCAGTTCTTC CASSKGTAGTANNEQFF
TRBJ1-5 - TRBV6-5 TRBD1 TGTGCCAGCAGTGGGGACAGGGCAAGCAATCAGCCCCAGCATTTT CASSGDRASNQPQHF
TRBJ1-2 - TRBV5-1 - TGCGCCAGCAGCTCCGGGCCACAAGTTACTGGCTACACCTTC CASSSGPQVTGYTF
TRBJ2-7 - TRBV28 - TGTGCCAGCCTCATCTCAGGAAGCGGCGAGCAGTACTTC CASLISGSGEQYF
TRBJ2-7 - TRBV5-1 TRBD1 TGCGCCAGCAGCTTGGGGGGACAGGGGATGTACGAGCAGTACTTC CASSLGGQGMYEQYF
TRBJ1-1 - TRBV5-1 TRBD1 TGCGCCAGCAGCTGGGAGACAGGGATGAACACTGAAGCTTTCTTT CASSWETGMNTEAFF
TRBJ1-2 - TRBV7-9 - TGTGCCAGCAGCTTAGGGGTTTCGGGAGGCTACACCTTC CASSLGVSGGYTF
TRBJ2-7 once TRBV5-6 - TGTGCCAGCAGCTTTTCCAGACTCTACGAGCAGTACTTC CASSFSRLYEQYF
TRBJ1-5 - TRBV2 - TGTGCCAGCATTAGGGACAGCAATCAGCCCCAGCATTTT CASIRDSNQPQHF
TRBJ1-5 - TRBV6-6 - TGTGCCAGCAGTTACTCGATGACAGTCAATCAGCCCCAGCATTTT CASSYSMTVNQPQHF
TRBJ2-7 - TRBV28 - TGTGCCAGCAGTCCCCGGCCGGCCGTAGAGCAGTACTTC CASSPRPAVEQYF
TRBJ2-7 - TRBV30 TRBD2 TGTGCCTGGAGTGGGACTAGCGGGTACGACTACGAGCAGTACTTC CAWSGTSGYDYEQYF
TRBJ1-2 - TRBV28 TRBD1 TGTGCCAGCAGTGGGGACAGGTCCTATGGCTACACCTTC CASSGDRSYGYTF
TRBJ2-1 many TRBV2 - TGTGCCAGCAGTGAACTAGTAAGTTGGGAGCAGTTCTTC CASSELVSWEQFF
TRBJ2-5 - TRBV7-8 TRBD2 TGTGCCAGCAGCTTTCAGGCGGGAGGCGGGCAAGAGACCCAGTACTTC CASSFQAGGGQETQYF